This T cell receptor beta chain was profiled in a study of blood T cell repertoires in COVID-19. Participant ages covered about 18 to 100 years across 24 US areas. Two negative PCRs, clearance, or symptom resolution were required of recovered Cohort 3 donors. CDR1 and CDR2 from the germline V gene are SGHVS and FQNEAQ. The CDR3 has 15 amino acids. Deletions cut 1 base from V and 8 bases from J, with 12 bases between. The assay was immunoSEQ multiplex PCR, and TCRdb's table has in-frame clones only and misses some. The table shows 300,000 to 350,000 clones, with 87% occurring only once. The clonotype comes from a woman between 18 and 29 years old who had recovered from COVID-19. V usage is TRBV7-8 and J usage is TRBJ1-6, with D perhaps TRBD1 (6 bases). The material sequenced was PBMCs or T cells enriched from blood (not recorded which). The CDR3 here is CASSLEMDSYSPLHF. The CDR3 region has the DNA TGTGCCAGCAGCTTAGAAATGGACAGTTATTCACCCCTCCACTTT.